These 10 T cell receptor beta chains were all obtained from the same sample, sequenced in a study of molecular identifiers for immune sequencing clone quantification. Each CDR3 protein is one row after TCRdb ran MiXCR on the PCR reads. The table lists 460,000 or so distinct CDR3 sequences, about a fifth of them singletons. Sequencing was performed on naive CD8+ T cells from blood, with Jurkat cell RNA spiked in. Subset specified: FACS-sorted CD8+CD4-CCR7+CD45RA+ naive T cells. These receptors were collected from a human donor in good health. Some libraries in this study had Jurkat cell RNA spiked in.

This clonotype was found many times. The chain couples TRBV28 to TRBJ2-3; D is unresolved. Looked up from germline, CDR1 is MDHEN and CDR2 is SYDVKM. Between the trimmed V and J ends, which lost 4 bases and 0 bases, there was a span of 11 bases. The CDR3 extends over 15 amino acids. CDR3 sequence: CASSSAFSSTDTQYF. Here the CDR3 DNA reads TGTGCCAGCAGTTCCGCTTTTTCTAGCACAGATACGCAGTATTTT.

This clonotype has ten or more counts. The V and J genes are TRBV4-2 and TRBJ1-1, with 7 bases lining up with TRBD1. The V gene's germline CDR1 is LGHNA and CDR2 YNFKEQ. The CDR3 is 14 residues long. With V trimmed by 1 base and J by 4 bases, 3 bases remained unmatched. The CDR3 DNA follows: TGTGCCAGCAGCCAAGTTCCAGGGGGCACTGAAGCTTTCTTT. This encodes CASSQVPGGTEAFF.

This clonotype was seen repeatedly, ten times or more. V usage is TRBV7-9 and J usage is TRBJ1-1, with TRBD1 identical over 7 bases. The CDR3 covers 15 residues. V trimming: 0 bases; J trimming: 5 bases; junction bases outside the gene matches: 6. The germline CDR1 and CDR2 sequences are SEHNR and FQNEAQ (reference sequence). In nucleotides, the CDR3 is TGTGCCAGCAGCTTAGCGAGGGGGCTGGCGACTGAAGCTTTCTTT. This translates into CASSLARGLATEAFF.

The chain carries TRBV11-2 and TRBJ2-5; 7 bases match TRBD2. In germline, CDR1 is SGHAT, CDR2 FQNNGV. With 1 base clipped from V and 1 base from J, the junction kept 3 bases outside the gene matches. The CDR3 spans 15 residues. CDR3 bases: TGTGCCAGCAGCTTAGGGACTAGGGGCCAAGAGACCCAGTACTTC. This gives the protein CASSLGTRGQETQYF.

This clonotype has at least ten counts. The genes are TRBV29-1 and TRBJ1-2, with TRBD1 matching over 8 bases. CDR3 size: 12 residues. Trimming took 3 bases from V and 7 from J; bases not matched to a gene: 4. Germline loops: CDR1 SQVTM, CDR2 ANQGSEA. The CDR3 spells CSVDQGAFGYTF. The CDR3 DNA follows: TGCAGCGTTGACCAGGGGGCGTTTGGCTACACCTTC.

In the case of this clonotype: A read error is possible here, since a much larger clone lies one base away. CDR3 coding DNA: TGCGCCAGCGGCCAAGTGGCGCTAGGGACCGAGGAATATGGCTACACCTTC. Its protein is CASGQVALGTEEYGYTF. The chain couples TRBV4-3 to TRBJ1-2; a possible D gene is TRBD1 (5 bases). Germline CDR1 LGHNA, CDR2 YSLEER. This CDR3 is 17 amino acids long.

This CDR3 is CASSLPWDTPTNEKLFF. The CDR3 DNA follows: TGTGCCAGCAGTTTACCCTGGGACACCCCAACTAATGAAAAACTGTTTTTT. V gene TRBV28 combines with J gene TRBJ1-4; a possible D gene is TRBD1 (6 bases). V gave up 2 bases and J gave up 0 bases, with 13 bases separating them. Germline V lookup: CDR1 MDHEN, CDR2 SYDVKM. The CDR3 has 17 residues.

A note on this clonotype: A read error is possible here, since a much larger clone lies one base away. The chain uses TRBV27 and TRBJ1-5, with D uncertain. Per germline, CDR1 MNHEY and CDR2 SMNVEV (reference sequence). The CDR3 has 14 residues. The CDR3 coding sequence is TGTGCCAGCGGTTTATTGAGTAGCAATCAGCCCCAGCATTTT. Its translation: CASGLLSSNQPQHF.

This clonotype was seen ten or more times. The chain combines TRBV7-8 with TRBJ2-3; 10 bases agree with TRBD2. V gave up 5 bases and J gave up 2 bases; unmatched junction bases: 10. The CDR3 is 17 amino acids. Germline V gene data show CDR1 as SGHVS and CDR2 as FQNEAQ. CDR3 region: CASSVPLAGASTDTQYF. For the CDR3, the DNA is TGTGCCAGCAGCGTCCCGCTAGCGGGGGCTTCCACAGATACGCAGTATTTT. The variable domain in full, with the rest retrieved from reference TRBV7-8 and TRBJ2-3, is GAGVSQSPRYKVAKRGQDVALRCDPISGHVSLFWYQQALGQGPEFLTYFQNEAQLDKSGLPSDRFFAERPEGSVSTLKIQRTQQEDSAVYLCASSVPLAGASTDTQYFGPGTRLTVL.

On this clonotype: Being one base from a much bigger clone, this may be a read error. V usage is TRBV10-3 and J usage is TRBJ2-7; weak D call: TRBD2 (5 bases). Germline values: CDR1 ENHRY, CDR2 SYGVKD. The CDR3 extends over 12 amino acids. CDR3 loop: CGISESGYEQYF. CDR3 bases: TGTGGCATCAGTGAGTCGGGGTACGAGCAGTACTTC.